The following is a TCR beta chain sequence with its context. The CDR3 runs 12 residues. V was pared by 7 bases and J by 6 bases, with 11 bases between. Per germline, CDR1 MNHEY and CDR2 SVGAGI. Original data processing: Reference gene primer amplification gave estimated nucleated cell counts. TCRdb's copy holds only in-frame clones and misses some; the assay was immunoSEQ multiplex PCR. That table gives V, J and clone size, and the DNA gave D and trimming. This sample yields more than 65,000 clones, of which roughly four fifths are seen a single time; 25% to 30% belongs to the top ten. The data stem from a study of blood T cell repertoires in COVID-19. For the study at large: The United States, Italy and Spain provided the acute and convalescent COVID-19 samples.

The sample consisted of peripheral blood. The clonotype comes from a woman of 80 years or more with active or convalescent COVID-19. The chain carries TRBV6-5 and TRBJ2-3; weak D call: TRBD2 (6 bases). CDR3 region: CASIDRGDTQYF. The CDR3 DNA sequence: TGTGCCAGCATCGACCGGGGGGATACGCAGTATTTT.